This T cell receptor beta chain was retrieved from a study of Ad26.COV2.S vaccination and SARS-CoV-2 variants. Treatment described: approximately 18 received Ad26.COV2.S at low or high dose, single or two shots; five or six received placebo; per-sample allocation not given. On day 63 after the first injection, vaccine and placebo recipients gave samples. V lost 3 bases and J lost 0; bases outside the gene matches: 15. Germline lookup yields CDR1 LGHNA and CDR2 YNFKEQ. CDR3 length: 21 residues. The table came from immunoSEQ multiplex PCR; TCRdb's copy has only in-frame clones and leaves some out. The sample yields approximately 360,000 clones, about four fifths seen once. This clone was counted a single time.

The sample consisted of peripheral blood, taken in a trial of Ad26.COV2.S vaccine versus placebo. The source is a person aged 18-65 years who received the Ad26.COV2.S COVID-19 vaccine or a placebo. J is TRBJ2-3 and V is TRBV4-2, with 13 bases matching TRBD2. This CDR3 is CASSQTPGGTSGKTSTDTQYF. For the CDR3, the DNA is TGTGCCAGCAGCCAGACCCCTGGCGGGACTAGCGGGAAGACCAGCACAGATACGCAGTATTTT.